The clone carrying this T cell receptor beta chain has only a few counts. Its antigen is unidentified. Exclusion followed for patients with uncontrolled infection, other autoimmune disease, pregnancy or lactation. The CDR3 totals 15 residues. Deletions cut 2 bases from V and 1 base from J, with 13 bases between. Germline V CDR1 and CDR2: SGHRS, YFSETQ. Amplification of TCR beta CDR3 regions was performed using RNA transcripts as template. The HTBI primer set drove a first-round RT-PCR of the TCR CDR3. TCRdb recomputed calls from the multiplex PCR reads with MiXCR, one row per CDR3 protein. The table includes 550,000 to 700,000 distinct CDR3 sequences, roughly 14% detected once. The record originates from a study of T cells in Graves' hyperthyroidism and ophthalmopathy. Whole-study results and caveats: The blood repertoire included most of the expanded thyroid clonotypes above 0.001.

This sequence originates from a woman aged 40-49 years with Graves' ophthalmopathy. This chain uses TRBV5-1 with TRBJ2-7, with D possibly called TRBD1 or TRBD2 (6 bases each). The specimen was blood. CDR3 in amino acids: CASSFVGGHSYEQYF. Written as DNA, the CDR3 is TGCGCCAGCAGCTTTGTCGGGGGCCATTCCTACGAGCAGTACTTC.